Below, one T cell receptor (beta chain) is given with its context. Its antigen is unidentified. Clones were sequenced by immunoSEQ multiplex PCR, and TCRdb holds only the in-frame ones, with some missing. Here the sample spans roughly 49,000 clones, 77% being singletons. This CDR3 is built from 13 residues. Germline V gives CDR1 MNHEY, CDR2 SMNVEV (reference sequence). The germline V and J ends were trimmed by 0 bases and 3 bases, with 6 bases remaining between them. These data originate in a study of PD-1 blockade in mismatch repair-deficient tumors. In the study overall: Patients had about eleven mismatch repair-deficient cancer types and were previously treated and progressing. Regarding the study as a whole: Rapid post-treatment expansion, then contraction, generally preceding radiologic response, marked tumor-resident clones.

All patients were mismatch repair deficient, assessed by either PCR or immunohistochemistry. Three pembrolizumab responders had their TCRs sequenced. Source: PBMCs, taken before pembrolizumab treatment. This TCR derives from an adult with mismatch repair-deficient cancer. V is TRBV27 and J is TRBJ2-7; unclear D gene. This chain's CDR3 is CASSLSGGYEQYF. Here the CDR3 DNA reads TGTGCCAGCAGTTTATCAGGCGGCTACGAGCAGTACTTC.